The 4 T cell receptor beta chains in this list originate from one sample, sequenced in a study of T cells in Graves' hyperthyroidism and ophthalmopathy. There were TCR beta CDR3 regions amplified from RNA transcripts. HTBI primers were employed in a first-round RT-PCR of the TCR CDR3. TCRdb re-called the multiplex PCR reads with MiXCR, one entry per CDR3 protein. In the table there are roughly 200,000 distinct CDR3 sequences, 18% of which are singletons. Input material: blood. The receptor set was obtained from a man aged 35-49 years with Graves' hyperthyroidism.

In regard to this clonotype: A junction boundary mismatches the germline segment, possibly from a read error. This chain joins TRBV7-3 and TRBJ2-3, with D tentatively TRBD2 (6 bases). The CDR3 has 17 residues. Germline lookup yields CDR1 SGHTA and CDR2 FQGTGA. The CDR3 reads CASSQDGGAGSTDTQYF. The CDR3 DNA is TGCGCCAGCAGCCAAGATGGGGGTGCGGGGAGCACAGATACGCAGTATTTT.

This clonotype occurred many times. This chain joins TRBV14 and TRBJ2-1, with 8 bases fitting TRBD2. The V segment lost 4 bases and the J segment 10 bases; nucleotides outside the gene matches: 6. This CDR3 has 13 amino acids. In germline, CDR1 is SGHDN, CDR2 FVKESK. CDR3 nucleotide sequence: TGTGCCAGCAGCCCTCGACTAGCGAACGAGCAGTTCTTC. Protein product: CASSPRLANEQFF.

The table lists this clonotype with many counts. V and J are TRBV7-8 and TRBJ1-6; D uncertain. The CDR3 has 16 amino acids. The germline gives CDR1 SGHVS, CDR2 FQNEAQ. With 1 base removed from V and 0 bases from J, the gap between germline ends came to 7 bases. CDR3 amino acids: CASSLDASSYNSPLHF. In DNA, the CDR3 is TGTGCCAGCAGCTTAGATGCGAGCTCCTATAATTCACCCCTCCACTTT.

This chain uses TRBV27 with TRBJ2-1, with a weak D call TRBD1 (6 bases). Germline CDR1 is MNHEY and CDR2 is SMNVEV (reference sequence). V lost 3 bases and J 2 bases, leaving 11 bases between the germline ends. The CDR3 runs to 15 residues. CDR3 in DNA: TGTGCCAGCAGTTTTGGGGCAGGGGCCTACAATGAGCAGTTCTTC. Its translation: CASSFGAGAYNEQFF.